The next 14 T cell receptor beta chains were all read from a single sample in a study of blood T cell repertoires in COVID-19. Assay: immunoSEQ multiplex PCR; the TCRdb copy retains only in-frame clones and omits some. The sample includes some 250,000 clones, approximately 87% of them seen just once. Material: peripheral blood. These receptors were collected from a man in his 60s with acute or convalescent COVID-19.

Written as DNA, the CDR3 is TGTGCCAGTAGTATAAGAAAAGACAGGGTGGACTATGGCTACACCTTC. Translation gives CASSIRKDRVDYGYTF. This chain joins TRBV19 and TRBJ1-2; 7 positions agree with TRBD1. V dropped 2 bases and J dropped 3; count of bases not matched to a gene: 9. Germline V gene sequence: CDR1 LNHDA, CDR2 SQIVND (reference sequence). This CDR3 contains 16 residues. Full variable domain (outside the CDR3, taken from reference TRBV19 and TRBJ1-2): DGGITQSPKYLFRKEGQNVTLSCEQNLNHDAMYWYRQDPGQGLRLIYYSQIVNDFQKGDIAEGYSVSREKKESFPLTVTSAQKNPTAFYLCASSIRKDRVDYGYTFGSGTRLTVV.

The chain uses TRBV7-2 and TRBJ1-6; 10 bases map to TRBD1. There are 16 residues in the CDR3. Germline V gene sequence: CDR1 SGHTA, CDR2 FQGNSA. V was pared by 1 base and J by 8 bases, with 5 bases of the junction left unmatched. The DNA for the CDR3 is TGTGCCAGCAGCTTAGAAGGGACAGGGGCTCATTCACCCCTCCACTTT. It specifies CASSLEGTGAHSPLHF.

The CDR3 coding sequence is TGTGCCAGCAGTATAGCCGGGACACGGAATGGCTACACCTTC. Protein: CASSIAGTRNGYTF. J is TRBJ1-2 and V is TRBV6-5, with D possibly being TRBD1 (6 bases). The CDR3 is 14 amino acids. In germline, CDR1 is MNHEY, CDR2 SVGAGI. Trimming removed 5 bases at V and 6 bases at J, with 16 bases between.

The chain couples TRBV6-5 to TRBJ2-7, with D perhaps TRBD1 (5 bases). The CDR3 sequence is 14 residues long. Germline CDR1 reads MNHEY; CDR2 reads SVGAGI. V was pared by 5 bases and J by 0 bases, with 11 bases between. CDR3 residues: CASSRSRASYEQYF. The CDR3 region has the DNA TGTGCCAGCAGTCGTTCCAGGGCCTCCTACGAGCAGTACTTC.

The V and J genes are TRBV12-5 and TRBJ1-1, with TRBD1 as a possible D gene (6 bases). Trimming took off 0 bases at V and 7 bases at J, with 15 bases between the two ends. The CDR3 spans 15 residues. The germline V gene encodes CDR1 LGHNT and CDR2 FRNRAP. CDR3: CASGLVLGGGGEAFF. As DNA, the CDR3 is TGTGCTAGTGGTTTGGTACTAGGGGGGGGTGGTGAAGCTTTCTTT.

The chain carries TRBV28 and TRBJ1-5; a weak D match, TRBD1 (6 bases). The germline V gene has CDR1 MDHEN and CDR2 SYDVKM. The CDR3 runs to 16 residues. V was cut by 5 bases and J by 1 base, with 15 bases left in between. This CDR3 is CASSQPQGGSNQPQHF. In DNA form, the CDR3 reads TGTGCCAGCAGTCAACCACAGGGAGGGAGCAATCAGCCCCAGCATTTT.

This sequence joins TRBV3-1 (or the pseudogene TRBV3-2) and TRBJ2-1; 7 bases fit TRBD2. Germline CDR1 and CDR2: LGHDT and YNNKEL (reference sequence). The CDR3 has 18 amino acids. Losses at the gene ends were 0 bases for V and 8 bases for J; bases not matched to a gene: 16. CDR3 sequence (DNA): TGTGCCAGCAGCCAAGATCGTCAGCGGGGATCCTTACACGATGAGCAGTTCTTC. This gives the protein CASSQDRQRGSLHDEQFF.

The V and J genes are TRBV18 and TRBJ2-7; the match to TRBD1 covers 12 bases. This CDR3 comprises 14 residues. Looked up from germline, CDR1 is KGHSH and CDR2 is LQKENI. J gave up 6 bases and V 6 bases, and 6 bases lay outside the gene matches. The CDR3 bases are TGTGCCAGCTCGGCCGGGACAGGGGGCTCCGAGCAGTACTTC. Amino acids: CASSAGTGGSEQYF.

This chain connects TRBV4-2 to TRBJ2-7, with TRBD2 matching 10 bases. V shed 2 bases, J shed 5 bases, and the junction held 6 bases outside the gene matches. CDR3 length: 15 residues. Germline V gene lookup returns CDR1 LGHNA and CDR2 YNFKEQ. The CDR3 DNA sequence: TGTGCCAGCAGCCAACTAGCGGGAGTGTTCGACGAGCAGTACTTC. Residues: CASSQLAGVFDEQYF.

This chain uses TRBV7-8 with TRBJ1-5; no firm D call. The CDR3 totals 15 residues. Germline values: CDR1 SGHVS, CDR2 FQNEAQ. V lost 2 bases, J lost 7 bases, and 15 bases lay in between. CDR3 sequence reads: CASSLSLNRAQPQHF. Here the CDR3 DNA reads TGTGCCAGCAGCTTATCCCTTAACAGAGCCCAGCCCCAGCATTTT.

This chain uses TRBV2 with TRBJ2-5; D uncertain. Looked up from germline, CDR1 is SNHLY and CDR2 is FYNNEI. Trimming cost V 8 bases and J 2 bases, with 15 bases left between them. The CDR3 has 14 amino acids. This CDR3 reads CASVRARNQETQYF. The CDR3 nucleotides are TGTGCCAGCGTACGCGCGCGGAATCAAGAGACCCAGTACTTC.

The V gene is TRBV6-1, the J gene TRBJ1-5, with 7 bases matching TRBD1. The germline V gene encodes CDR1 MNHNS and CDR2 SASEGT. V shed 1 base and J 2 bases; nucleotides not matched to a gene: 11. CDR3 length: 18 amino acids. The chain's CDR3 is CASSEDRGRLTGNQPQHF. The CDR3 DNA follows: TGTGCCAGCAGTGAAGACAGGGGACGCCTCACCGGCAATCAGCCCCAGCATTTT.

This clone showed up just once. CDR3 sequence reads: CASSLQGRTEAFF. The CDR3 DNA reads TGTGCCAGCAGTTTACAGGGGCGGACTGAAGCTTTCTTT. This chain links TRBV12-3 or TRBV12-4 with TRBJ1-1; TRBD1 might be the D (6 bases). This CDR3 has 13 residues. V shed 2 bases and J shed 5 bases, with 9 bases lying between them.

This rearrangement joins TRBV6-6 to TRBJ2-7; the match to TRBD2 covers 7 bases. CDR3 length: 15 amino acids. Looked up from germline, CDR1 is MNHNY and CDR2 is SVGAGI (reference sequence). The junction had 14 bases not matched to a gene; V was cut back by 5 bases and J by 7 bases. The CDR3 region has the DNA TGTGCCAGCAGTCCCTCCCCTAGCGGAGTAAGGGAGCAGTACTTC. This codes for CASSPSPSGVREQYF.